What follows describes a single T cell receptor (beta chain). This sample is drawn from a study of blood T cell repertoires in COVID-19. Background on the study: Sources were T cells, B-cell-depleted T cells, or PBMCs; the material itself was cDNA or gDNA.

Original data processing: Reference gene primer amplification yielded estimated nucleated cell counts. The assay was immunoSEQ multiplex PCR, and TCRdb's table has in-frame clones only and misses some. V and J calls and clone size are those listed in that table; D and trimming were worked out from the DNA. The sample shows roughly 200,000 clones, roughly 86% of them seen only once. This CDR3 contains 13 residues. Trimming cost V 6 bases and J 2 bases; bases outside gene matches: 3. Sequencing was performed on peripheral blood. The rearrangement links TRBV12-3 or TRBV12-4 to TRBJ2-5; 7 bases fit TRBD1. This sequence originates from a man between 60 and 75 years old with acute or convalescent COVID-19. The CDR3 here is CASRDRNQETQYF. The CDR3 DNA reads as TGTGCCAGCAGGGACAGGAATCAAGAGACCCAGTACTTC.